This TCR beta chain was sequenced for a study of blood T cell repertoires in COVID-19. In regard to this clone: This may be a read error: a much more frequent sequence differs by one nucleotide.

The method was immunoSEQ multiplex PCR; TCRdb's version includes in-frame clones alone and lacks a portion of them. The table includes some 190,000 clones, 75% to 85% detected once. Germline V gene lookup returns CDR1 MNHEY and CDR2 SMNVEV (reference sequence). V dropped 4 bases and J dropped 2 bases, with 2 bases sitting between them. The length of the CDR3 is 11 residues. The chain is built from TRBV27 and TRBJ1-1; D is uncertain. Sequencing was performed on PBMCs or T cells enriched from blood (not recorded which). The receptor's source is a woman aged 45-60 years with acute COVID-19. In nucleotides, the CDR3 is TGTGCCAGCAGTTCTAACACTGAAGCTTTCTTT. Residues: CASSSNTEAFF.